This TCR beta chain was found in a study of radiation and T cells in renal cell carcinoma. The time point was: blood 2 weeks post-SBRT. Treatment described: 15 Gy SBRT to primary tumor, nephrectomy 4 weeks later. After SBRT, blood was collected at 2 and 4 weeks, plus baseline. Germline trimming cut 0 bases from V and 7 bases from J; bases unmatched to any gene: 4. The CDR3 covers 15 residues. CDR1 is LGHNA, CDR2 YNFKEQ, per germline. TCRdb keeps only in-frame clones here, not all; method: immunoSEQ multiplex PCR. This sample has roughly 130,000 clones, with roughly 91% found just once. The clonotype comes from a woman in her 70s with renal cell carcinoma. The material sequenced was blood, taken from a patient whose treatment included radiotherapy and nephrectomy. V is TRBV4-2 and J is TRBJ2-3; 10 nucleotides match TRBD1. CDR3 residues: CASSQDGQGGNTQYF. The CDR3 DNA reads as TGTGCCAGCAGCCAAGATGGACAGGGGGGAAATACGCAGTATTTT.